This TCR beta chain derives from a study of radiotherapy plus CTLA-4 blockade in lung cancer. Study summary: Objective responses were observed in around a sixth of patients, and disease control was achieved by 30% to 40%.

There are 18 residues in the CDR3. Germline CDR1 reads ENHRY; CDR2 reads SYGVKD. The germline V and J ends were trimmed by 0 bases and 2 bases, with 17 bases remaining between them. Concerning this clone itself: Its matching antigen is unknown.

Findings and limits, study-wide: Response was reportedly best predicted by early blood T cell clone dynamics, with interferon-beta. Once radiotherapy plus ipilimumab had been given, TCR clones derived from tumor expanded in blood.

Assay used: immunoSEQ multiplex PCR; TCRdb lists only in-frame clones, some missing. In the table there are about 62,000 clones, about 72% of which are singletons. Focal radiation plus CTLA-4 blockade with ipilimumab was given to patients with chemo-refractory metastatic non-small-cell lung cancer. This chain uses TRBV10-3 with TRBJ1-5; maybe TRBD1 (6 bases). The source material was peripheral blood, sampled from a patient treated with radiotherapy plus ipilimumab. This clonotype was obtained from a human donor with non-small cell lung cancer who had a complete response to radiotherapy plus ipilimumab. The CDR3, as DNA: TGTGCCATCAGTGAGTCTTTAGGGGCAGGGGTTGGCAATCAGCCCCAGCATTTT. Translation gives CAISESLGAGVGNQPQHF.